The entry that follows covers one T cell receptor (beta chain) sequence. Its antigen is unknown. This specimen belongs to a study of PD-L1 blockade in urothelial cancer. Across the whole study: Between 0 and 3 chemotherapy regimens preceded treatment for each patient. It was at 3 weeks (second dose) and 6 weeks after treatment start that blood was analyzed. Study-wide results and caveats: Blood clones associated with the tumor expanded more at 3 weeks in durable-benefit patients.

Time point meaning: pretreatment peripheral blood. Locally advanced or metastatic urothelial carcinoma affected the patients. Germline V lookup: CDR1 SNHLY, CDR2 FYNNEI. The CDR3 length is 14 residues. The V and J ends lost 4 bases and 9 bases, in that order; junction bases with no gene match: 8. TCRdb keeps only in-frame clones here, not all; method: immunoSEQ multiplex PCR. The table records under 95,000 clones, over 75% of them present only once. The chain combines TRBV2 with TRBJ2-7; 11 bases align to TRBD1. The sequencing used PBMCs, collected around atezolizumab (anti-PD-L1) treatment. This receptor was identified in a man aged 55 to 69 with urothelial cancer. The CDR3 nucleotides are TGTGCCAGCAGTGGAGGGACAGGGGGGGGCTGGCAGTACTTC. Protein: CASSGGTGGGWQYF.